This T cell receptor (beta chain) was recorded in a study of OX40 agonist ivuxolimab in advanced cancers. The J segment lost 2 bases and the V segment lost 0 bases, leaving 7 bases of the junction unmatched. This CDR3 is built from 16 residues. Germline V gene sequence: CDR1 LGHNA, CDR2 YSLEER. This clone has more than one count but fewer than ten. Some clones are missing from TCRdb's copy, which holds only in-frame ones; the method was immunoSEQ multiplex PCR. The profile shows approximately 58,000 clones, around 90% of them singletons. The specimen was CD4+ or CD8+ T cells sorted from blood, collected in a trial of the OX40 agonist ivuxolimab. This sequence originates from an adult with an advanced solid tumor such as melanoma, head and neck, liver or kidney cancer. The chain has TRBV4-3 and TRBJ2-7, with 7 bases matching TRBD2. Written as DNA, the CDR3 is TGCGCCAGCAGCCAAGAGGACCGGGGAGGGGCCTACGAGCAGTACTTC. This gives the protein CASSQEDRGGAYEQYF.